This T cell receptor (beta chain) was identified in a study of blood T cell repertoires in COVID-19 (dated by TCRdb to the early 2020s). About the full investigation: Samples from collaborators originated in the United States, Italy and Spain and spanned both the acute and convalescent phases of COVID-19. The material from the prospective study consisted of cDNA or gDNA derived from T cells, B-cell-depleted T cells, or PBMCs. Where HLA class I and class II types were available, the types were taken from metadata supplied by the sample provider, not from assay-based typing. The repertoires were released in a freely available public database intended as a resource for research on the immune response to SARS-CoV-2. A de-identified subject ID, COVID-19 status, age in years and sex were almost always included in the sample metadata. Samples were obtained from the ongoing ImmuneRACE study (first 160 participants) and from some 1,200 subjects provided by 6 global collaborators. Deeply sampled blood TCRbeta repertoires from subjects exposed to, actively infected with, or recovered from COVID-19 were included in the dataset.

From the germline V gene (reference sequence), CDR1 is WNHNN and CDR2 is SYGVQD. From V the trimming removes 8 bases and from J it removes 1 base, while the gene matches leave 4 bases of the junction unaccounted for. Spanning cysteine to phenylalanine, the CDR3 consists of 14 amino acids. The sequence is cut down to CDR3 DNA, 42 bases in frame from base 1. Whole blood was collected in K2EDTA tubes by collaborating institutions according to the institutions' own protocols. For TCRbeta analysis, collaborators shipped samples in one of three forms: frozen whole blood, isolated PBMCs, or DNA extracted from either of those sample types. Summary of the overall study and its limitations: Clinical and demographic metadata were provided uncurated, with the amount varying by source and participant.

TCRbeta CDR3 regions were amplified from genomic DNA using the immunoSEQ Assay, a bias-controlled multiplex PCR. In the source study's methods: Within the assay, amplification of reference gene primers was used to estimate how many nucleated cells each sample contained. To quantify the absolute abundance of each unique TCRbeta CDR3 rearrangement, sequence reads were collapsed and filtered. Productive Simpson clonality was computed per sample as the square root of Simpson's diversity index over productive rearrangements. Imported from immuneACCESS, the table was reduced by TCRdb to in-frame sequences with V and J called. These copies leave out some clones; in studies compared against another copy, an unresolved V gene accounts for under half, and the cause of the remainder is not known. D and trimming were read from the DNA, whereas the V and J calls and clone size are those reported in that table. The sample data list over 75,000 clones, and more than 75% of these were observed just once. Of the sample, about 1.2% falls within the top ten clones.

Of note for this clone: Its antigen is not yet known. No much larger clone is present one base from it, and per-base qualities are unavailable.

The clonotype originates from a woman aged 80 or older with acute or convalescent COVID-19. The sequenced sample consisted of peripheral blood. This receptor chain uses TRBV10-1 and TRBJ2-2, with 7 junctional bases fitting TRBD1. The nucleotides are TGCGCCAGCTCACAGGGGATGAACACCGGGGAGCTGTTTTTT. Its coded protein is CASSQGMNTGELFF.